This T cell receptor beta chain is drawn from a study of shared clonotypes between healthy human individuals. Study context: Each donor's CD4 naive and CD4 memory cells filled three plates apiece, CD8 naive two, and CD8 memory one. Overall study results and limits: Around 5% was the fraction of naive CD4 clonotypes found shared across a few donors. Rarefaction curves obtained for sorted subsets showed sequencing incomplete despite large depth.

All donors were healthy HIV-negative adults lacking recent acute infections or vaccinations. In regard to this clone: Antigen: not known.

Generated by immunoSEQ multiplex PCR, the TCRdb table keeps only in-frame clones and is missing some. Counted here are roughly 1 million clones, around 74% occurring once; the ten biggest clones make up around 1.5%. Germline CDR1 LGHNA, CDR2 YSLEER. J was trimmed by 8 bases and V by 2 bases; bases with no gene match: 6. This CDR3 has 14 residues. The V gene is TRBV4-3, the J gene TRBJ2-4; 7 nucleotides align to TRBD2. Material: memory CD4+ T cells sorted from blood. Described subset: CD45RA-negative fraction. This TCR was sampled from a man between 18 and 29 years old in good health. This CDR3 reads CASSQFRGSDIQYF. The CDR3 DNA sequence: TGCGCCAGCAGCCAATTCCGCGGGAGTGACATTCAGTACTTC.